These T cell receptor beta chains were read from a single sample in a study of blood T cells in healthy people across ages. TCRdb fed the 5' RACE reads into MiXCR, producing one record per CDR3 protein. The sample consists of over 1.5 million distinct CDR3 sequences, just under 50% of them appearing once. Material: blood. The receptors were gathered from a woman aged 35 to 49 in good health. The CDR3 runs from the conserved cysteine through the conserved F or W. A D gene is named only where the DNA matches it firmly. Rows may omit the clone size; those that give it use once, few, many or a size class.

>.|TRBV6-5|.|TRBJ1-1
CASSYGAAEAFF
TGTGCCAGCAGTTACGGGGCGGCCGAAGCTTTCTTT
>few|TRBV7-7|TRBD2|TRBJ2-1
CASSTGTSGLNEQFF
TGTGCTAGCAGCACCGGGACTAGCGGTCTCAATGAGCAGTTCTTC
>.|TRBV6-5|.|TRBJ2-1
CASSDGLSNEQFF
TGTGCCAGCAGTGACGGCCTAAGCAATGAGCAGTTCTTC
>.|TRBV12-3/TRBV12-4|TRBD1|TRBJ2-3
CASSGGQESTDTQYF
TGTGCCAGCAGCGGGGGACAGGAGAGCACAGATACGCAGTATTTT
>.|TRBV11-3|.|TRBJ2-3
CASSLGGGAKPPPTDTQYF
TGTGCCAGCAGCTTAGGTGGGGGAGCCAAACCGCCCCCCACAGATACGCAGTATTTT
>.|TRBV7-2|.|TRBJ2-3
CASSHPGGTDTQYF
TGTGCCAGCAGCCACCCGGGGGGCACAGATACGCAGTATTTT
>once|TRBV27|.|TRBJ2-4
CVSSLDPGMAKNIQYF
TGTGTCAGCAGTTTAGACCCAGGGATGGCCAAAAACATTCAGTACTTC
>.|TRBV5-1|.|TRBJ2-1
CASSLKPGAYNEQFF
TGCGCCAGCAGCTTGAAGCCGGGGGCCTACAATGAGCAGTTCTTC
>.|TRBV20-1|TRBD1|TRBJ2-4
CSARVDRGTDIQYF
TGCAGTGCTAGAGTCGACAGGGGGACGGACATTCAGTACTTC
>.|TRBV3-1|TRBD2|TRBJ2-7
CASSQGLVQYF
TGTGCCAGCAGTCAGGGACTAGTTCAGTACTTC
>.|TRBV20-1|.|TRBJ2-5
CSARDSDGLETQYF
TGCAGTGCTAGGGACTCGGACGGTTTGGAGACCCAGTACTTC
>.|TRBV20-1|.|TRBJ2-3
CSARQLRGITDTQYF
TGCAGTGCTAGACAATTGCGGGGAATCACAGATACGCAGTATTTT
>once|TRBV20-1|TRBD2|TRBJ2-5
CSAMGSGGPPYYNEQYF
TGCAGTGCTATGGGTAGCGGGGGCCCCCCCTACTACAATGAGCAGTACTTC
>.|TRBV10-3|TRBD1|TRBJ2-6
CAIRQDREDWANVLTF
TGTGCCATCAGACAGGACAGGGAGGATTGGGCCAACGTCCTGACTTTC
>few|TRBV2|TRBD2|TRBJ2-1
CASREESGGGNEQFF
TGTGCCAGCAGGGAGGAGAGCGGGGGGGGGAATGAGCAGTTCTTC
>.|TRBV29-1|.|TRBJ1-2
CSAGDNGYTF
TGCAGCGCCGGGGACAATGGCTACACCTTC
>.|TRBV4-3|.|TRBJ2-1
CASSPHPANEQFF
TGCGCCAGCAGCCCACATCCGGCTAATGAGCAGTTCTTC
>.|TRBV5-1|TRBD2|TRBJ2-5
CASSSGLAGGNRETQYF
TGCGCCAGCAGCTCGGGACTAGCGGGGGGGAATCGAGAGACCCAGTACTTC
>.|TRBV5-1|.|TRBJ2-5
CASSSDITETQYF
TGCGCCAGCAGTTCAGACATAACGGAGACCCAGTACTTC